Presented here are 29 T cell receptor beta chains from one specimen sequenced in a study of identical twins. TCRdb re-analysed the 5' RACE reads in MiXCR, keeping a single row per CDR3 protein. In the table there are 200,000 to 250,000 distinct CDR3 sequences, about 14% of which are singletons. The sequencing input was memory (CD45RO+) T cells sorted from blood. These receptor sequences come from a young woman in good health.

The table lists this clonotype with a few counts. The rearrangement joins TRBV20-1 to TRBJ2-3; D is unclear. CDR1 is DFQATT and CDR2 is SNEGSKA in the germline V gene (reference sequence). The CDR3 spans 11 residues. The CDR3, as DNA: TGCGGTGGCCCGAGCGCAGATACGCAGTATTTT. Encoded protein: CGGPSADTQYF.

The DNA for the CDR3 is TGTGCCAGCAGCTTAGTATGGGAAGCTACAGATACGCAGTATTTT. Its translation is CASSLVWEATDTQYF. The chain carries TRBV7-6 and TRBJ2-3; D gene uncertain. CDR1 SGHVS and CDR2 FNYEAQ come from the germline V gene. CDR3 size: 15 residues. Trimming pared 1 base from V and 3 bases from J, leaving 11 bases between.

This clonotype occurred a few times. This rearrangement joins TRBV10-3 to TRBJ2-7; TRBD2 is a possible D gene (6 bases). V lost 7 bases and J 4 bases, leaving 11 bases between the germline ends. Germline V CDR1 and CDR2: ENHRY, SYGVKD. The CDR3 consists of 12 residues. CDR3 sequence reads: CAIKEGPYEQYF. The CDR3 bases are TGTGCCATCAAGGAGGGCCCATACGAGCAGTACTTC.

This rearrangement joins TRBV5-1 to TRBJ2-7, with D possibly being TRBD2 (5 bases). With 0 bases removed from V and 6 bases from J, the gap between germline ends came to 13 bases. Germline-derived CDR1 and CDR2 are SGHRS and YFSETQ. The CDR3 has 14 amino acids. CDR3 coding DNA: TGCGCCAGCAGCTTGGGATGGGAGTGGGGCGAGCAGTACTTC. Translating it yields CASSLGWEWGEQYF. Filled out from reference TRBV5-1 and TRBJ2-7, the complete variable domain reads KAGVTQTPRYLIKTRGQQVTLSCSPISGHRSVSWYQQTPGQGLQFLFEYFSETQRNKGNFPGRFSGRQFSNSRSEMNVSTLELGDSALYLCASSLGWEWGEQYFGPGTRLTVT.

This clonotype occurred a few times. The chain uses TRBV20-1 and TRBJ2-2; D is unclear. Germline V gives CDR1 DFQATT, CDR2 SNEGSKA (reference sequence). The V gene lost 4 bases and the J gene lost 2 bases, with 11 bases spanning the gap. This CDR3 contains 14 residues. The CDR3 here is CSAKGHPNTGELFF. The CDR3 DNA sequence: TGCAGTGCTAAAGGGCACCCAAACACCGGGGAGCTGTTTTTT.

In this sample, this clonotype turned up many times. The genes are TRBV3-1 and TRBJ2-7; possibly TRBD1 for D (5 bases). The CDR3 runs 12 residues. Germline lookup yields CDR1 LGHDT and CDR2 YNNKEL (reference sequence). The ends were cut back, 3 bases at V and 2 bases at J, with 5 bases in the middle. The DNA of the CDR3 is TGTGCCAGCAGCCAGGGGCCCTACGAGCAGTACTTC. Its translation is CASSQGPYEQYF.

V usage is TRBV29-1 and J usage is TRBJ1-2; 7 nucleotides agree with TRBD1. V lost 1 base, J lost 1 base, and 6 bases stayed unmatched. Germline V CDR1 and CDR2: SQVTM, ANQGSEA. This CDR3 is 15 amino acids long. In DNA form, the CDR3 reads TGCAGCGTTGAAGCGGACAGGAGGTTTAACTATGGCTACACCTTC. This translates into CSVEADRRFNYGYTF.

CDR3 amino acids: CSATDNLHEQYF. As DNA, the CDR3 is TGCAGTGCTACCGACAATCTCCACGAGCAGTACTTC. The genes are TRBV20-1 and TRBJ2-7; the D is unclear. CDR3 length: 12 amino acids. Germline assignment: CDR1 DFQATT and CDR2 SNEGSKA (reference sequence). V lost 4 bases and J lost 5, with 12 bases in between.

The chain couples TRBV5-1 to TRBJ2-2; D may be TRBD2 (5 bases). CDR3 length: 18 residues. Germline V CDR1 and CDR2: SGHRS, YFSETQ. The V gene lost 4 bases and the J gene lost 0 bases, with 19 bases spanning the gap. Here the CDR3 DNA reads TGCGCCAGCAGCCCCAATGGACTCAACACCGCGAACACCGGGGAGCTGTTTTTT. Translated: CASSPNGLNTANTGELFF.

In its sample, this clonotype was seen a few times. The chain recombines TRBV5-1 with TRBJ2-7, with 10 bases lining up with TRBD2. This CDR3 is 16 amino acids long. CDR1 is SGHRS and CDR2 is YFSETQ in the germline V gene. The junction had 7 bases not matched to a gene; V was cut back by 0 bases and J by 4 bases. The CDR3 sequence is CASSLEVSSGGYEQYF. For the CDR3, the DNA is TGCGCCAGCAGCTTGGAAGTGTCTAGCGGGGGTTACGAGCAGTACTTC.

The chain uses TRBV7-2 and TRBJ2-3, with 8 bases matching TRBD2. Germline V gene data show CDR1 as SGHTA and CDR2 as FQGNSA. The junction had 8 bases not matched to a gene; V was cut back by 1 base and J by 5 bases. This CDR3 comprises 16 residues. CDR3 amino acids: CASSLGAGGAGDTQYF. The CDR3 bases are TGTGCCAGCAGCTTAGGGGCGGGGGGCGCGGGAGATACGCAGTATTTT.

This chain uses TRBV7-9 with TRBJ2-5, with D possibly TRBD1 on 6 matching bases. CDR1 is SEHNR, CDR2 FQNEAQ, per germline (reference sequence). Trimming pared 3 bases from V and 2 bases from J, leaving 13 bases between. This CDR3 is built from 15 residues. CDR3 DNA sequence: TGTGCCAGCAGCTTTTCGACAGGAGTACAAGAGACCCAGTACTTC. The encoded protein is CASSFSTGVQETQYF. The whole variable domain, remainder taken from reference TRBV7-9 and TRBJ2-5, is DTGVSQNPRHKITKRGQNVTFRCDPISEHNRLYWYRQTLGQGPEFLTYFQNEAQLEKSRLLSDRFSAERPKGSFSTLEIQRTEQGDSAMYLCASSFSTGVQETQYFGPGTRLLVL.

V gene TRBV7-9 combines with J gene TRBJ1-6; TRBD1 agrees at 9 bases. Trimming removed 3 bases from V and 8 bases from J; junction bases left unmatched: 11. CDR1 and CDR2 (germline): SEHNR, FQNEAQ (reference sequence). This CDR3 has 17 residues. CDR3 bases: TGTGCCAGCAGCTTCCAAACAGGGGGCGTTTTCGATTCACCCCTCCACTTT. It is translated as CASSFQTGGVFDSPLHF.

This clonotype was counted only a few times. The V and J genes are TRBV2 and TRBJ1-3; D might be TRBD1 (5 bases). With 3 bases removed from V and 2 bases from J, the gap between germline ends came to 8 bases. Germline V gene data show CDR1 as SNHLY and CDR2 as FYNNEI. The CDR3 has 14 residues. CDR3 in DNA: TGTGCCAGCAGTGATAGGACAACTGGAAACACCATATATTTT. It encodes CASSDRTTGNTIYF. The whole variable domain, remainder taken from reference TRBV2 and TRBJ1-3, is EPEVTQTPSHQVTQMGQEVILRCVPISNHLYFYWYRQILGQKVEFLVSFYNNEISEKSEIFDDQFSVERPDGSNFTLKIRSTKLEDSAMYFCASSDRTTGNTIYFGEGSWLTVV.

This clonotype has more than one count but fewer than ten. V gene TRBV12-3 or TRBV12-4 combines with J gene TRBJ2-3, with unresolved D. Trimming removed 2 bases at V and 0 bases at J, with 9 bases between. The CDR3 contains 15 residues. CDR3 nucleotides: TGTGCCAGCAGTTTATGGACCACTAGCACAGATACGCAGTATTTT. Its translation is CASSLWTTSTDTQYF.

This clonotype was detected only a few times. V is TRBV2 and J is TRBJ2-1; D gene uncertain. Germline CDR1 reads SNHLY; CDR2 reads FYNNEI. The length of the CDR3 is 11 residues. V was trimmed by 8 bases and J by 10 bases, leaving 12 bases between them. CDR3 amino acids: CASQDPGEQFF. The DNA for the CDR3 is TGTGCCAGCCAGGACCCCGGGGAGCAGTTCTTC. The complete variable domain, with remaining parts taken from reference TRBV2 and TRBJ2-1, reads EPEVTQTPSHQVTQMGQEVILRCVPISNHLYFYWYRQILGQKVEFLVSFYNNEISEKSEIFDDQFSVERPDGSNFTLKIRSTKLEDSAMYFCASQDPGEQFFGPGTRLTVL.

The rearrangement joins TRBV18 to TRBJ2-5; D is unresolved. The germline gives CDR1 KGHSH, CDR2 LQKENI. Deletions cut 5 bases from V and 2 bases from J, with 6 bases between. This CDR3 spans 12 amino acids. CDR3 residues: CASSSKQETQYF. The CDR3 DNA follows: TGTGCCAGCTCATCGAAACAAGAGACCCAGTACTTC.

The table lists this clonotype with many counts. The genes are TRBV20-1 and TRBJ2-1; 8 bases align to TRBD2. CDR3 length equals 12 residues. Germline CDR1 DFQATT, CDR2 SNEGSKA (reference sequence). The CDR3 sequence is CSLAGGYNEQFF. The DNA for the CDR3 is TGCAGCCTAGCGGGCGGGTACAATGAGCAGTTCTTC.

This clonotype occurred many times. This chain links TRBV5-1 with TRBJ1-1; no clear D gene. Germline V gene data show CDR1 as SGHRS and CDR2 as YFSETQ. CDR3 length: 13 residues. Deletions cut 4 bases from V and 4 bases from J, with 11 bases between. The CDR3 here is CASSREFGTEAFF. Here the CDR3 DNA reads TGCGCCAGCAGCCGGGAATTTGGCACTGAAGCTTTCTTT.

The chain combines TRBV29-1 with TRBJ2-1; TRBD2 aligns across 8 bases. CDR1 SQVTM and CDR2 ANQGSEA come from the germline V gene. The V and J ends lost 3 bases and 3 bases, in that order; junction bases with no gene match: 4. This CDR3 has 14 amino acids. The CDR3, as DNA: TGCAGCGTTGACCGGGCGGGGGGCTACAATGAGCAGTTCTTC. Its translation is CSVDRAGGYNEQFF.

The rearrangement joins TRBV9 to TRBJ2-1, with 10 bases fitting TRBD2. The CDR3 runs to 16 residues. Germline V CDR1 and CDR2: SGDLS, YYNGEE. V was pared by 6 bases and J by 6 bases, with 12 bases of the junction left unmatched. Here the CDR3 DNA reads TGTGCCAGCACAGAAGCGGGAGGGACCCCATCCAATGAGCAGTTCTTC. Translating it yields CASTEAGGTPSNEQFF.

The chain is built from TRBV20-1 and TRBJ2-5; possible D gene TRBD1, 6 bases. V lost 8 bases and J 1 base, leaving 20 bases between the germline ends. The germline CDR1 and CDR2 sequences are DFQATT and SNEGSKA (reference sequence). The CDR3 has 15 amino acids. The CDR3 region has the DNA TGCAGTTCCATTCTGACAGGCAGGATCCAAGAGACCCAGTACTTC. Translating it yields CSSILTGRIQETQYF.

A few counts support this clonotype. The chain links TRBV7-8 to TRBJ2-1; D uncertain. Germline lookup yields CDR1 SGHVS and CDR2 FQNEAQ. This CDR3 spans 12 amino acids. V shed 5 bases and J shed 7 bases, with 9 bases lying between them. CDR3 sequence reads: CASSPHTNEQFF. In DNA form, the CDR3 reads TGTGCCAGCAGCCCCCATACTAATGAGCAGTTCTTC.

This clonotype showed up many times. The chain combines TRBV29-1 with TRBJ1-2; a weak D match, TRBD1 (5 bases). Germline CDR1 is SQVTM and CDR2 is ANQGSEA. This CDR3 comprises 16 residues. V lost 3 bases, J lost 4 bases, and 21 bases lay in between. As DNA, the CDR3 is TGCAGCGTTGATAGGGTAACAACGGGGCACGGCTATGGCTACACCTTC. Translation gives CSVDRVTTGHGYGYTF.

To note about this clonotype: The germline gene is not matched at one end of the junction; a read error may be the cause. This rearrangement joins TRBV7-7 to TRBJ2-1, with 8 bases that match TRBD2. The germline V gene encodes CDR1 SSHAT and CDR2 FNYEAQ (reference sequence). The CDR3 runs 13 residues. The CDR3 protein is CASSLERGSEQFF. The CDR3 DNA sequence: TGTGCTAGCAGCCTTGAGCGGGGGTCTGAGCAGTTCTTC.

This clonotype was detected only a few times. The chain carries TRBV7-9 and TRBJ1-4; D unresolved. CDR1 SEHNR and CDR2 FQNEAQ come from the germline V gene (reference sequence). The CDR3 loop spans 16 amino acids. V lost 1 base to trimming and J lost 3 bases, with 12 bases between them. For the CDR3, the DNA is TGTGCCAGCAGCTTAGGAGCGGGAGTATCTAATGAAAAACTGTTTTTT. Residues: CASSLGAGVSNEKLFF.

This clonotype was counted at least ten times. V is TRBV3-1 and J is TRBJ2-1; 9 bases are shared with TRBD2. With V trimmed by 1 base and J by 4 bases, 8 bases remained unmatched. The V gene's germline CDR1 is LGHDT and CDR2 YNNKEL (reference sequence). The CDR3 sequence is 17 residues long. CDR3 DNA: TGTGCCAGCAGCCAAGCATTTGCGGCGGGAGGGTACAATGAGCAGTTCTTC. It is translated as CASSQAFAAGGYNEQFF.

This clonotype was found a few times. V gene TRBV6-1 combines with J gene TRBJ1-1, with D perhaps TRBD1 (6 bases). Germline assignment: CDR1 MNHNS and CDR2 SASEGT. The CDR3 is 16 residues long. Trimming left V 6 bases short and J 3 bases short, with 20 bases between. The CDR3 DNA reads TGTGCCAGCAGCTCCCTCAGGGGTGGTGGGGACACTGAAGCTTTCTTT. Protein sequence: CASSSLRGGGDTEAFF.

This clonotype was picked up many times. The chain carries TRBV4-3 and TRBJ2-5, with no clear D. V lost 4 bases and J 6 bases, leaving 15 bases between the germline ends. CDR1 and CDR2 (germline): LGHNA, YSLEER. This CDR3 has 14 residues. The CDR3 spells CASSPTGLVKTQYF. The CDR3 region has the DNA TGCGCCAGCAGCCCCACTGGGCTAGTTAAGACCCAGTACTTC.